The clone carrying this TCR beta chain was observed a few times. Its antigen is not known. These data are taken from a study of T cells in Graves' hyperthyroidism and ophthalmopathy. Study-wide results and caveats: Researchers found most expanded thyroid clonotypes above 0.001 in blood as well.

Germline CDR1 is KGHDR and CDR2 is SFDVKD. The CDR3 runs to 15 residues. Trimming took 4 bases from V and 6 from J; bases not matched to a gene: 9. RNA transcripts served as the template for amplifying TCR beta CDR3 regions. Researchers ran a first-round RT-PCR on the TCR CDR3 using the HTBI primer set. Each CDR3 protein gets one entry after TCRdb re-called the multiplex PCR reads with MiXCR. The table shows 350,000 to 400,000 distinct CDR3 sequences, with around 20% occurring only once. Diagnosing involved the use of clinical symptoms, serum thyroxine and TRAb, thyroid ultrasound and orbital computed tomography.

Sequenced sample: blood. The source is a man aged 18 to 35 with Graves' ophthalmopathy. The V gene is TRBV24-1, the J gene TRBJ2-5; 8 nucleotides match TRBD1. This chain's CDR3 is CATSDTGTGRKTQYF. The CDR3 DNA is TGTGCCACCAGTGACACCGGGACAGGTAGAAAGACCCAGTACTTC.